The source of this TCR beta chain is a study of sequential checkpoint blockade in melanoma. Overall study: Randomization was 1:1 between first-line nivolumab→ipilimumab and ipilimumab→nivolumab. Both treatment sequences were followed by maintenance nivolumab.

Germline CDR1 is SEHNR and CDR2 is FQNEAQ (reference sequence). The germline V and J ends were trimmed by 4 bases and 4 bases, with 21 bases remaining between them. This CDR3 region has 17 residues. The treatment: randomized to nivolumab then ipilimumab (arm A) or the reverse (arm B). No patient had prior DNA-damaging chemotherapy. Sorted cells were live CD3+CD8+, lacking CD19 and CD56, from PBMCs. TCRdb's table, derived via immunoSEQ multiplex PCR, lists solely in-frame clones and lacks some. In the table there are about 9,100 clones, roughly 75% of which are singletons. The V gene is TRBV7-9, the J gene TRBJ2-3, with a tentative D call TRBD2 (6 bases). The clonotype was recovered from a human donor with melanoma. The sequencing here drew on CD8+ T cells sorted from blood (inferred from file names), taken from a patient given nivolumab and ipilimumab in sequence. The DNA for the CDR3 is TGTGCCAGCAGCTCCTCGATCGGGGGAACAGCGGCAGATACGCAGTATTTT. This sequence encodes CASSSSIGGTAADTQYF.